This TCR beta chain comes out of a study of T cell changes during pregnancy in multiple sclerosis. The CDR3 totals 13 residues. Trimming pared 7 bases from V and 4 bases from J, leaving 13 bases between. Germline CDR1 and CDR2: MNHEY and SVGAGI. The table came from immunoSEQ multiplex PCR; TCRdb's copy has only in-frame clones and leaves some out. The sample records about 39,000 clones, 90% being singletons. Only one count was recorded for this clone. The input for sequencing was CD4+ T cells from peripheral blood mononuclear cells, taken in the first trimester of pregnancy. The V call is TRBV6-5, the J call TRBJ1-2, with D uncertain. The sequence was obtained from a female donor in good health, enrolled as a control in a pregnancy study. The CDR3 sequence: CASTTRVSYGYTF. The CDR3 nucleotides read TGTGCCAGCACTACCCGGGTCTCCTATGGCTACACCTTC.